This T cell receptor beta chain comes out of a study of immune heterogeneity within non-small cell lung tumors. The TCR beta CDR3 region underwent multiplex PCR amplification with 32 V and 13 J primers. TCRdb redid the calling of the multiplex PCR reads with MiXCR, one entry per CDR3 protein. This sample yields more than 14,000 distinct CDR3 sequences, of which around 27% are seen a single time; over 4% belongs to the top ten. Bulk tumor genomic DNA served as template, at about 600 ng per sample. Several spatially distant biopsies were obtained per primary tumor intraoperatively. The study cohort was described as untreated, and its members had newly diagnosed non-small cell lung cancer. They went on to have curative surgery. The V end lost 7 bases, the J end lost 1 base, and 4 bases lay between the germline ends. Germline V CDR1 and CDR2: LNHDA, SQIVND (reference sequence). The CDR3 loop spans 12 amino acids.

This clonotype was counted many times. The sequence was obtained from a man aged 35 to 55 with non-small cell lung cancer. The sequencing input was lung tumor tissue. The gene calls are TRBV19 and TRBJ2-2; no firm D call. CDR3 region: CASKENTGELFF. The CDR3 DNA is TGTGCCAGTAAGGAGAACACCGGGGAGCTGTTTTTT.